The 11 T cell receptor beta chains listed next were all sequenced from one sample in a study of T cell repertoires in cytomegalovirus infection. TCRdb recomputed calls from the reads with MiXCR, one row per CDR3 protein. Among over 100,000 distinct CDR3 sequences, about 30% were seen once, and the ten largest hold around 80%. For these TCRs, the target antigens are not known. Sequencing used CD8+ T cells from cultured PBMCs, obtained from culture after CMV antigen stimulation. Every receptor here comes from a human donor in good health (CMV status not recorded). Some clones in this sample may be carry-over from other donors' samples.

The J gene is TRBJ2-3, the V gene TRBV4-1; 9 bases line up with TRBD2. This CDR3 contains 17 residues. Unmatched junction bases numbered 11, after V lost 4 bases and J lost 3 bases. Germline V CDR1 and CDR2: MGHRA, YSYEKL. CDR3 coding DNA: TGCGCCAGCAGCCCGCAGCACGCGGGGGGGCCGACAGATACGCAGTATTTT. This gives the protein CASSPQHAGGPTDTQYF.

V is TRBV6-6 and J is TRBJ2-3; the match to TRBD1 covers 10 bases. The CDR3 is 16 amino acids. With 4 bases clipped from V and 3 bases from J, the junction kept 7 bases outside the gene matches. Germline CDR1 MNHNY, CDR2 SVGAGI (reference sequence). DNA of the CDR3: TGTGCCAGCAGTTTTGAGACAGGGGGCGAAACAGATACGCAGTATTTT. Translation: CASSFETGGETDTQYF.

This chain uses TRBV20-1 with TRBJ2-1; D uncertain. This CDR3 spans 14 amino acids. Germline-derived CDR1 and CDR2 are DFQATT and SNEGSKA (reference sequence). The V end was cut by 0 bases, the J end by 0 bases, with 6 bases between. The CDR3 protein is CSAREQSSYNEQFF. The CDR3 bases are TGCAGTGCTAGAGAACAGAGCTCCTACAATGAGCAGTTCTTC.

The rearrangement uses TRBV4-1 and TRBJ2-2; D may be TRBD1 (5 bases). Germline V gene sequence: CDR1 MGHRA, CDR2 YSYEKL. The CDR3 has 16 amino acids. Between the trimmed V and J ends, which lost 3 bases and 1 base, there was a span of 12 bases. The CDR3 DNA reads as TGCGCCAGCAGCCAGGTCCCTACAGGGAACACCGGGGAGCTGTTTTTT. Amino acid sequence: CASSQVPTGNTGELFF.

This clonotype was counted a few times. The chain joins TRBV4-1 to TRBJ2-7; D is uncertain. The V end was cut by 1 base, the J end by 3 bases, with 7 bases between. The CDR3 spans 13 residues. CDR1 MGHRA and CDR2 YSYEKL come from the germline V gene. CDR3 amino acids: CASSQANSYEQYF. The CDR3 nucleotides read TGCGCCAGCAGCCAAGCGAACAGCTACGAGCAGTACTTC.

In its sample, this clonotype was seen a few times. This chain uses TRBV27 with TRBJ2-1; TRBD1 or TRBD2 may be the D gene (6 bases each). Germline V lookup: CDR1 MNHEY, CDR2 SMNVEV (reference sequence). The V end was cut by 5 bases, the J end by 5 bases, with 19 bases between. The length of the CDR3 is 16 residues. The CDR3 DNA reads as TGTGCCAGCAGTCCCGTATTAGGGGGGCGTGACAATGAGCAGTTCTTC. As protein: CASSPVLGGRDNEQFF.

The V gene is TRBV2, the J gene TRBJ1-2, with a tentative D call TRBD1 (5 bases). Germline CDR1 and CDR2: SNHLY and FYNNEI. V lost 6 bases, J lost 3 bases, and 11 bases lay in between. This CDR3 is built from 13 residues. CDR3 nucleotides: TGTGCCAGCAGGAGGCGGGGGGACTATGGCTACACCTTC. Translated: CASRRRGDYGYTF.

The CDR3 reads CASADRGNEQYF. The CDR3 nucleotides read TGTGCCAGCGCCGACAGGGGGAACGAGCAGTACTTC. The chain carries TRBV27 and TRBJ2-7; TRBD1 aligns across 9 bases. Germline CDR1 MNHEY, CDR2 SMNVEV (reference sequence). V was clipped by 8 bases and J by 5 bases; unmatched bases: 4. This CDR3 is built from 12 residues.

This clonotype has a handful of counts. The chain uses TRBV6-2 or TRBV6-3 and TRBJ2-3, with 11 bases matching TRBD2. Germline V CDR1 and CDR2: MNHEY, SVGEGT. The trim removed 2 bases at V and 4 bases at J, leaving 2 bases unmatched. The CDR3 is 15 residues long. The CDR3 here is CASSYQTSGADTQYF. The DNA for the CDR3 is TGTGCCAGCAGTTACCAGACTAGCGGGGCAGATACGCAGTATTTT.

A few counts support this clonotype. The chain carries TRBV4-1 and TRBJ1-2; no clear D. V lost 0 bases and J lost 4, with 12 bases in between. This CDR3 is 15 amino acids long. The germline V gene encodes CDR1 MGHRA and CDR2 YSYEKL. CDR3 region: CASSQDLKPRYGYTF. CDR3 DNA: TGCGCCAGCAGCCAAGATCTAAAACCGCGCTATGGCTACACCTTC.

The DNA of the CDR3 is TGTGCCAGCGTCTTAGTACAAAGCTCCTACAATGAGCAGTTCTTC. Amino acids: CASVLVQSSYNEQFF. This chain links TRBV7-6 with TRBJ2-1; D is unresolved. The CDR3 covers 15 residues. Germline V lookup: CDR1 SGHVS, CDR2 FNYEAQ. V gave up 8 bases and J gave up 0 bases, with 14 bases separating them.